The rows below give T cell receptor beta chains drawn from one sample of a study of chemoradiotherapy in HPV16-positive cancers. The data were produced by immunoSEQ multiplex PCR, yet TCRdb's version contains in-frame clones alone and is incomplete. The repertoire consists of fewer than 25,000 clones, with around 73% occurring once and the leading ten covering approximately 2.5%. Sampling was conducted from a patient who underwent chemoradiotherapy. Receptor source: a human donor with HPV-associated anogenital cancer. CDR3s leave out the opening cysteine and the closing phenylalanine or tryptophan.

v_call cdr3_aa
TRBV4-1 ASSQDEGREQY
TRBV7-9 ASKQQGTEAF
TRBV19 ASRTGGETQY
TRBV7-6 ASSSGGPGGLAGANVLT
TRBV5-4 ASSSPGGRGGELF
TRBV5-4 ASSLAGANSYEQY
TRBV5-4 ASSSAGPEADTQY
TRBV27 ASSKVQGGNNSPLH
TRBV4-1 ASSQVSRAGEKLF
TRBV5-5 ATIRGQPQH
TRBV7-3 ASSPTGGNQETQY
TRBV11-3 ASSLGVDHTQY
TRBV10-2 ASSGHPQETQY
TRBV18 ASSPSGSTDTQY
TRBV7-2 ASSPGTGGQPQH
TRBV6-5 ASRRGQGYQPQH
TRBV10-1 ASSPGLTRAF
TRBV29-1 SVDGANYEQY
TRBV6-1 ASRWTSGSPRTQY
TRBV27 ASSLRGTGAGNTIY
TRBV5-1 ASSLDQGAGQPQH
TRBV11-3 ASSLEGGAYEQY
TRBV19 ASSPRTGGPYEQY
TRBV27 ASKAGLANPEQY
TRBV10-3 AIGDRPYEQY
TRBV5-6 ASSRWGIAGAYNEQF
TRBV7-2 ASSGRVGNEQF
TRBV4-1 ASSQRIRDGYT
TRBV7-2 ASSPPRRGQF
TRBV5-1 ASRQGLGSYNEQF
TRBV7-3 ASSSPGNSYEQY
TRBV4-2 ASSQGSDSNPPQH
TRBV7-9 ASSVAGVNIQY
TRBV11-2 ASSLDLSLETQY
TRBV2 ASRRTQYSNQPQH